The present T cell receptor beta chain was sequenced within a study of response to subunit inactivated influenza vaccine. This clonotype occurred a few times. Its matching antigen is unknown. TCRdb analysed the RT-PCR reads with MiXCR anew, one entry per CDR3 protein. This table holds around 250,000 distinct CDR3 sequences, approximately 12% found once. The germline gives CDR1 DFQATT, CDR2 SNEGSKA (reference sequence). This CDR3 is 14 amino acids long. Trimming took off 6 bases at V and 1 base at J, with 15 bases between the two ends. Findings of the study overall: Each seasonal flu vaccination may recruit only limited new T cells, authors suggested.

Sample: non-naive T cells sorted from PBMCs, taken approximately 15 days before vaccination. The clonotype comes from a middle-aged man who received an inactivated influenza vaccine. The J gene is TRBJ1-1, the V gene TRBV20-1; D not resolved. The CDR3 coding sequence is TGCAGTGCAGAAGATAGACGGGGGAACACTGAAGCTTTCTTT. It encodes CSAEDRRGNTEAFF.